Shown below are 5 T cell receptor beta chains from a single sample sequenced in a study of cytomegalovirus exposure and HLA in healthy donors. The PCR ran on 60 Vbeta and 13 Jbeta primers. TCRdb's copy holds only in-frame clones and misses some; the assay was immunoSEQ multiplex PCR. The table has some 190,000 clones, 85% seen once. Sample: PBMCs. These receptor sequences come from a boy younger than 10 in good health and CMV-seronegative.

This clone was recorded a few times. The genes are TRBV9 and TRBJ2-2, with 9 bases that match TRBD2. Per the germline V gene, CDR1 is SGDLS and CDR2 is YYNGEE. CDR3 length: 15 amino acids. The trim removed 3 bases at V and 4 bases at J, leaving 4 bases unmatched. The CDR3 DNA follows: TGTGCCAGCAGCGAGACTAGCGGCCCCACCGGGGAGCTGTTTTTT. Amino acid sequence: CASSETSGPTGELFF.

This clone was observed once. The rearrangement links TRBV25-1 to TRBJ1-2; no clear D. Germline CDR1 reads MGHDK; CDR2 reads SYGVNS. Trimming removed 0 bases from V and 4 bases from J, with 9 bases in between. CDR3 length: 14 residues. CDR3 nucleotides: TGTGCCAGCAGTGAATATGGAGACGCCTATGGCTACACCTTC. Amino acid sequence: CASSEYGDAYGYTF.

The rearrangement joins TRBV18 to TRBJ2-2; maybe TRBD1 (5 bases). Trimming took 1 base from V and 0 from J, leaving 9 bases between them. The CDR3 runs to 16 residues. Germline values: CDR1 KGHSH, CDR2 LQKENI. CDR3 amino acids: CASSPLGAANTGELFF. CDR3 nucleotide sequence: TGTGCCAGCTCACCACTAGGGGCCGCGAACACCGGGGAGCTGTTTTTT.

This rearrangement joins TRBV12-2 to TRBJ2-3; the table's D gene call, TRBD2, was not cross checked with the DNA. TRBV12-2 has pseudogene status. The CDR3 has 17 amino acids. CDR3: CASRLASAGGRTDTQYF. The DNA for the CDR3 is TGTGCAAGTCGCTTAGCTTCTGCGGGGGGGCGGACAGATACGCAGTATTTT.

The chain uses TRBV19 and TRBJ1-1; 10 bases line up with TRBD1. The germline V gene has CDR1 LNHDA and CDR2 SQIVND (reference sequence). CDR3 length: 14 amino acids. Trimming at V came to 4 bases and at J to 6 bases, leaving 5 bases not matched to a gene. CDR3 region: CASSTSTGGSEAFF. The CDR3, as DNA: TGTGCCAGTAGTACTTCGACAGGGGGCTCTGAAGCTTTCTTT.